Following are 28 T cell receptor beta chains from one sample sequenced in a study of T cell changes during pregnancy in multiple sclerosis. Only in-frame clones appear in the TCRdb table, and some are missing; sequencing was by immunoSEQ multiplex PCR. Among tens of thousands of clones, 88% were seen once, and the ten largest hold 0.74%. Sequencing was performed on CD4+ T cells from peripheral blood mononuclear cells, taken in the first trimester of pregnancy. The receptors stem from a female donor in good health, enrolled as a control in a pregnancy study.

The chain couples TRBV5-5 to TRBJ1-1, with D uncertain. The CDR3 extends over 14 amino acids. V was clipped by 0 bases and J by 3 bases, with 9 bases between them. Germline-derived CDR1 and CDR2 are SGHKS and YYEKEE (reference sequence). CDR3 DNA sequence: TGTGCCAGCAGCTTGGTTGTACGGGACACTGAAGCTTTCTTT. It is translated as CASSLVVRDTEAFF.

The chain is built from TRBV30 and TRBJ2-5, with a possible D match to TRBD2 (7 bases). Germline V gene lookup returns CDR1 GTSNPN and CDR2 SVGIG (reference sequence). V was trimmed by 4 bases and J by 5 bases, leaving 20 bases between them. The CDR3 totals 15 residues. In DNA, the CDR3 is TGTGCCTGGAATGATGGGGGGGCTTACGGGGAGACCCAGTACTTC. This translates into CAWNDGGAYGETQYF.

This chain links TRBV4-2 with TRBJ1-2; 9 bases agree with TRBD1. The CDR3 runs 15 residues. Germline trimming cut 0 bases from V and 7 bases from J; bases unmatched to any gene: 6. Germline V gives CDR1 LGHNA, CDR2 YNFKEQ. CDR3 bases: TGTGCCAGCAGCCAAGATGGGGACAGGGCGGGTGGCTACACCTTC. Translation gives CASSQDGDRAGGYTF.

In nucleotides, the CDR3 is TGTGCCAGTAGTCCCCGCCTCCGGGACAGGGGGCTAGTCACTGAAGCTTTCTTT. Translated: CASSPRLRDRGLVTEAFF. The chain is built from TRBV19 and TRBJ1-1; 12 nucleotides agree with TRBD1. CDR3 length equals 18 residues. Germline CDR1 LNHDA, CDR2 SQIVND (reference sequence). The ends lost 5 bases at V and 4 bases at J; junction bases unmatched: 14.

This chain uses TRBV19 with TRBJ1-1; TRBD1 might be the D (6 bases). V gave up 3 bases and J gave up 1 base, with 9 bases separating them. This CDR3 has 14 amino acids. Germline CDR1 LNHDA, CDR2 SQIVND (reference sequence). CDR3 sequence: CASSMGQRNTEAFF. CDR3 nucleotides: TGTGCCAGTAGTATGGGACAACGGAACACTGAAGCTTTCTTT.

V gene TRBV11-3 combines with J gene TRBJ1-5; 9 bases map to TRBD1. This CDR3 is built from 20 residues. Germline CDR1 SGHNT, CDR2 YENEEA. J lost 4 bases, V lost 2 bases, and 18 bases had no gene match. This CDR3 reads CASSLQPSRDRDSTNQPQHF. The CDR3 nucleotides read TGTGCCAGCAGCTTACAGCCCTCCCGGGACAGGGATAGTACTAATCAGCCCCAGCATTTT.

The rearrangement uses TRBV5-5 and TRBJ1-1, with TRBD1 identical over 8 bases. Germline lookup yields CDR1 SGHKS and CDR2 YYEKEE (reference sequence). The V and J ends lost 0 bases and 5 bases, in that order; junction bases with no gene match: 6. The CDR3 extends over 15 amino acids. The CDR3 DNA follows: TGTGCCAGCAGCTTGGGGACAGGGTGGGGGACTGAAGCTTTCTTT. Encoded protein: CASSLGTGWGTEAFF.

The J gene is TRBJ1-2, the V gene TRBV18, with D maybe TRBD1 (5 bases). The CDR3 loop spans 15 amino acids. V dropped 5 bases and J dropped 2 bases, with 15 bases sitting between them. Germline V gives CDR1 KGHSH, CDR2 LQKENI. CDR3 in DNA: TGTGCCAGCTCAAGACAGCCCCAGACAAACTATGGCTACACCTTC. Encoded protein: CASSRQPQTNYGYTF.

V usage is TRBV10-3 and J usage is TRBJ1-1, with a tentative D call TRBD1 (6 bases). CDR3 length: 18 amino acids. Trimming removed 0 bases from V and 1 base from J, with 18 bases in between. Per germline, CDR1 ENHRY and CDR2 SYGVKD. The CDR3 protein is CAISESRFPGAKNTEAFF. CDR3 nucleotides: TGTGCCATCAGTGAGTCACGATTCCCAGGGGCAAAGAACACTGAAGCTTTCTTT.

The CDR3 region is CASSIRVGQGAPGANVLTF. CDR3 coding DNA: TGTGCCAGTAGTATTAGGGTGGGGCAGGGGGCCCCTGGGGCCAACGTCCTGACTTTC. The chain uses TRBV19 and TRBJ2-6; 8 positions match TRBD1. Losses at the gene ends were 3 bases for V and 2 bases for J; bases not matched to a gene: 12. This CDR3 is 19 amino acids long. Germline values: CDR1 LNHDA, CDR2 SQIVND (reference sequence).

CDR3 nucleotide sequence: TGCGCCAGCAGCCCCATCGGGGGGGCAAACTACGAGCAGTACTTC. This gives the protein CASSPIGGANYEQYF. The chain carries TRBV5-1 and TRBJ2-7, with 8 bases matching TRBD2. Germline assignment: CDR1 SGHRS and CDR2 YFSETQ. CDR3 length: 15 residues. The trim removed 4 bases at V and 3 bases at J, leaving 9 bases unmatched.

This sequence joins TRBV25-1 and TRBJ1-2, with TRBD1 matching over 11 bases. The CDR3 extends over 17 amino acids. Germline V gene sequence: CDR1 MGHDK, CDR2 SYGVNS. J lost 6 bases, V lost 2 bases, and 11 bases had no gene match. The CDR3, as DNA: TGTGCCAGCAGTGAACCCCCGCCCGGGACAGGGGGTGATGGCTACACCTTC. Encoded protein: CASSEPPPGTGGDGYTF.

The chain joins TRBV27 to TRBJ2-7; D might be TRBD1 (6 bases). Trimming took off 6 bases at V and 6 bases at J, with 15 bases between the two ends. CDR1 is MNHEY and CDR2 is SMNVEV in the germline V gene (reference sequence). There are 13 residues in the CDR3. DNA of the CDR3: TGTGCCAGCAGCCGACCGACAGGAGGCGAGCAGTACTTC. This translates into CASSRPTGGEQYF.

The chain employs TRBV7-2 and TRBJ1-2; D uncertain. Germline V lookup: CDR1 SGHTA, CDR2 FQGNSA. V was cut by 2 bases and J by 7 bases, with 11 bases left in between. The CDR3 is made up of 13 amino acids. The CDR3 sequence is CASSLTDIGGYTF. The CDR3 DNA is TGTGCCAGCAGCTTAACAGACATCGGTGGCTACACCTTC.

The sample holds one count of this clone. In DNA, the CDR3 is TGTGCCAGCAGTTACTCGACAGTATCACAGGGCGAACAGTACTTC. This encodes CASSYSTVSQGEQYF. The rearrangement uses TRBV6-5 and TRBJ2-7, with D maybe TRBD1 (6 bases). Germline CDR1 reads MNHEY; CDR2 reads SVGAGI. V was pared by 0 bases and J by 10 bases, with 19 bases between. The CDR3 has 15 residues.

A single count supports this clone. V gene TRBV9 combines with J gene TRBJ2-5; TRBD1 might be the D (6 bases). Germline V gives CDR1 SGDLS, CDR2 YYNGEE. The V end lost 4 bases, the J end lost 1 base, and 11 bases lay between the germline ends. This CDR3 has 14 residues. CDR3 bases: TGTGCCAGCAGCTCAGGGGTCGGCCAAGAGACCCAGTACTTC. It yields the protein CASSSGVGQETQYF.

This chain connects TRBV4-2 to TRBJ2-1; 7 bases match TRBD2. The CDR3 runs 16 residues. With 0 bases clipped from V and 3 bases from J, the junction kept 5 bases outside the gene matches. Germline assignment: CDR1 LGHNA and CDR2 YNFKEQ. CDR3 coding DNA: TGTGCCAGCAGCCAAGATTTCAGCGGGGACTACAATGAGCAGTTCTTC. It encodes CASSQDFSGDYNEQFF.

This chain uses TRBV7-2 with TRBJ2-5; 7 nucleotides align to TRBD1. V trimming: 4 bases; J trimming: 5 bases; junction bases outside the gene matches: 13. CDR1 and CDR2 from the germline V gene are SGHTA and FQGNSA. The CDR3 has 16 residues. The CDR3 loop reads CASSWPTGAPRETQYF. In DNA, the CDR3 is TGTGCCAGCAGCTGGCCAACAGGGGCACCCAGGGAGACCCAGTACTTC.

This chain connects TRBV6-5 to TRBJ1-2; the D gene is possibly TRBD1 (6 bases). The V gene lost 6 bases and the J gene lost 3 bases, with 17 bases spanning the gap. The CDR3 sequence is 15 residues long. Germline CDR1 reads MNHEY; CDR2 reads SVGAGI. In nucleotides, the CDR3 is TGTGCCAGCAGGCCCGTTGGGGAGGGGGACTATGGCTACACCTTC. Translated, it gives CASRPVGEGDYGYTF.

The chain carries TRBV10-3 and TRBJ1-5, with 7 bases lining up with TRBD1. The CDR3 sequence is 15 residues long. The ends lost 3 bases at V and 4 bases at J; junction bases unmatched: 6. Germline V gene lookup returns CDR1 ENHRY and CDR2 SYGVKD. In DNA form, the CDR3 reads TGTGCCATCAGTGACGCCAGGGGGACGAATCAGCCCCAGCATTTT. Amino acid sequence: CAISDARGTNQPQHF.

The DNA for the CDR3 is TGTGCCAGCAGAAGGGGACAGGGGGCCTACGAGCAGTACTTC. This gives the protein CASRRGQGAYEQYF. V usage is TRBV6-6 and J usage is TRBJ2-7, with 11 bases identical to TRBD1. CDR1 and CDR2 (germline): MNHNY, SVGAGI (reference sequence). J gave up 2 bases and V 6 bases, and 3 bases lay outside the gene matches. The CDR3 has 14 residues.

The rearrangement links TRBV7-2 to TRBJ2-3; 7 nucleotides align to TRBD1. The CDR3 totals 15 residues. In germline, CDR1 is SGHTA, CDR2 FQGNSA. Trimming removed 3 bases from V and 1 base from J; junction bases left unmatched: 4. The CDR3 DNA sequence: TGTGCCAGCAGCTTGGGGACAGCCGGCACAGATACGCAGTATTTT. This gives the protein CASSLGTAGTDTQYF.

V is TRBV25-1 and J is TRBJ1-3; 7 nucleotides match TRBD1. V trimming: 6 bases; J trimming: 1 base; junction bases outside the gene matches: 12. CDR1 and CDR2 (germline): MGHDK, SYGVNS. This CDR3 is 17 amino acids long. The CDR3 spells CASRETRGVSSGNTIYF. CDR3 in DNA: TGTGCCAGCAGGGAGACCAGGGGGGTTTCTTCTGGAAACACCATATATTTT.

The V call is TRBV4-2, the J call TRBJ1-5, with 9 bases lining up with TRBD1. Germline lookup yields CDR1 LGHNA and CDR2 YNFKEQ. With 3 bases clipped from V and 5 bases from J, the junction kept 2 bases outside the gene matches. CDR3 size: 14 residues. CDR3 in amino acids: CASSQGQGYQPQHF. The CDR3 DNA follows: TGTGCCAGCAGCCAGGGACAGGGTTATCAGCCCCAGCATTTT.

This clone was counted only a few times. The CDR3 coding sequence is TGCAGCGTTTCCAGGAGGTTGAGCACTGAAGCTTTCTTT. This encodes CSVSRRLSTEAFF. This rearrangement joins TRBV29-1 to TRBJ1-1; no clear D gene. V lost 5 bases and J lost 4, with 14 bases in between. Looked up from germline, CDR1 is SQVTM and CDR2 is ANQGSEA. The CDR3 consists of 13 residues.

V gene TRBV18 combines with J gene TRBJ2-5, with 7 bases identical to TRBD1. Germline V gives CDR1 KGHSH, CDR2 LQKENI. This CDR3 has 14 residues. After removal of 2 bases from V and 2 bases from J, the junction contained 2 bases not matched to a gene. The DNA for the CDR3 is TGTGCCAGCTCACCAGGGACAGTTCAAGAGACCCAGTACTTC. It translates to CASSPGTVQETQYF.

The chain uses TRBV6-6 and TRBJ1-2; D perhaps matches TRBD1 (6 bases). The germline gives CDR1 MNHNY, CDR2 SVGAGI (reference sequence). This CDR3 spans 15 amino acids. The V and J ends lost 6 bases and 0 bases respectively, with 14 bases between them. CDR3 in DNA: TGTGCCAGCAGCCCTTGGACAGACTCTAACTATGGCTACACCTTC. Translated, it gives CASSPWTDSNYGYTF.

In this sample, this clone turned up once. This sequence joins TRBV25-1 and TRBJ1-6, with TRBD1 matching over 7 bases. V shed 7 bases, J shed 5 bases, and the junction held 5 bases outside the gene matches. Germline assignment: CDR1 MGHDK and CDR2 SYGVNS. The CDR3 covers 14 residues. CDR3 DNA sequence: TGTGCCAGCACCAACAGGGGAAATAATTCACCCCTCCACTTT. Amino acids: CASTNRGNNSPLHF.